A single sample gave rise to the 5 T cell receptor beta chains below, sequenced in a study of neoadjuvant anti-PD-1 for oral cavity cancer. Clones were sequenced by immunoSEQ multiplex PCR, and TCRdb holds only the in-frame ones, with some missing. This sample has approximately 9,500 clones, with under 85% found just once. Time point in this sample: after neoadjuvant nivolumab, at surgical resection. The sample consisted of PBMCs, taken after nivolumab (anti-PD-1) treatment. The receptor source for this set is a person aged 40-85 years with oral cavity squamous cell carcinoma.

The rearrangement joins TRBV18 to TRBJ1-2; 9 nucleotides agree with TRBD1. CDR1 and CDR2 (germline): KGHSH, LQKENI. After removal of 1 base from V and 8 bases from J, the junction contained 5 bases not matched to a gene. The CDR3 is made up of 14 amino acids. This CDR3 is CASSPRLTGGGYTF. The CDR3 DNA reads TGTGCCAGCTCACCACGTTTAACAGGGGGCGGCTACACCTTC.

This rearrangement joins TRBV5-1 to TRBJ1-1; a possible D gene is TRBD1 (6 bases). CDR1 and CDR2 (germline): SGHRS, YFSETQ. With 0 bases removed from V and 1 base from J, the gap between germline ends came to 10 bases. The CDR3 consists of 15 residues. The CDR3 sequence: CASSLGQVGNTEAFF. CDR3 DNA sequence: TGCGCCAGCAGCTTGGGACAGGTAGGGAACACTGAAGCTTTCTTT.

The genes are TRBV4-1 and TRBJ2-1; D is possibly TRBD2 (6 bases). There are 15 residues in the CDR3. CDR1 is MGHRA, CDR2 YSYEKL, per germline. The V and J ends lost 4 bases and 0 bases respectively, with 10 bases between them. The CDR3 nucleotides are TGCGCCAGCAGCCTTCTAGCGAGCTCCTACAATGAGCAGTTCTTC. Translation: CASSLLASSYNEQFF.

This clone was seen only once. V is TRBV4-1 and J is TRBJ2-3, with D tentatively TRBD2 (6 bases). CDR3 length equals 17 residues. From germline, CDR1 is MGHRA and CDR2 YSYEKL. With 1 base removed from V and 4 bases from J, the gap between germline ends came to 18 bases. The CDR3 is CASSQVGTPSGADTQYF. The CDR3, as DNA: TGCGCCAGCAGCCAAGTTGGGACGCCTTCGGGGGCAGATACGCAGTATTTT.

This sequence joins TRBV5-1 and TRBJ2-5; TRBD1 matches 9 bases. The junction had 4 bases not matched to a gene; V was cut back by 3 bases and J by 1 base. The CDR3 length is 15 residues. The germline V gene encodes CDR1 SGHRS and CDR2 YFSETQ. In DNA form, the CDR3 reads TGCGCCAGCAGCTACGGACAGGGGCTCCAAGAGACCCAGTACTTC. Amino acids: CASSYGQGLQETQYF. The full variable domain, completed using reference TRBV5-1 and TRBJ2-5, is KAGVTQTPRYLIKTRGQQVTLSCSPISGHRSVSWYQQTPGQGLQFLFEYFSETQRNKGNFPGRFSGRQFSNSRSEMNVSTLELGDSALYLCASSYGQGLQETQYFGPGTRLLVL.